The 30 T cell receptor beta chains presented below share a single source sample, sequenced in a study of shared T cell receptors in the human thymus. Assay used: immunoSEQ multiplex PCR; TCRdb lists only in-frame clones, some missing. The sample records approximately 490,000 clones, around three quarters being singletons. These sequences were also reported in another study, on human thymus T cells.

Sequenced sample: thymocytes. These receptors were taken from a boy in the first two years of life with a congenital heart defect.

CDR3 sequence (DNA): TGCAGCGTGAATGCCACAGGGGAGATGAACACTGAAGCTTTCTTT. Translated, it gives CSVNATGEMNTEAFF. The rearrangement joins TRBV29-1 to TRBJ1-1; TRBD1 matches at 7 bases. The CDR3 length is 15 residues. The germline gives CDR1 SQVTM, CDR2 ANQGSEA. Trimming removed 6 bases from V and 0 bases from J; junction bases left unmatched: 10.

The chain joins TRBV5-6 to TRBJ2-1; the D gene is possibly TRBD2 (6 bases). The CDR3 covers 19 residues. Trimming pared 3 bases from V and 0 bases from J, leaving 22 bases between. In germline, CDR1 is SGHDT, CDR2 YYEEEE. The CDR3 loop reads CASSSLDNSGNSSYNEQFF. CDR3 bases: TGTGCCAGCAGCTCCCTCGACAATAGCGGTAACAGCTCCTACAATGAGCAGTTCTTC.

The CDR3 coding sequence is TGCAGCCCTGACAGGGTACCTAGCGGGAGGACTGAGCAGTTCTTC. It translates to CSPDRVPSGRTEQFF. The rearrangement uses TRBV29-1 and TRBJ2-1; 11 bases match TRBD2. CDR1 and CDR2 from the germline V gene are SQVTM and ANQGSEA. The CDR3 covers 15 residues. J gave up 9 bases and V 8 bases, and 15 bases lay outside the gene matches.

Here the CDR3 DNA reads TGTGCCTGGAGTCCCTCTCCCGGGACAGGGAACCTTAATGAGCAGTTCTTC. This sequence encodes CAWSPSPGTGNLNEQFF. The chain links TRBV30 to TRBJ2-1, with 9 bases aligning to TRBD1. This CDR3 comprises 17 residues. After removal of 2 bases from V and 7 bases from J, the junction contained 15 bases not matched to a gene. Germline CDR1 GTSNPN, CDR2 SVGIG (reference sequence).

This chain uses TRBV27 with TRBJ2-7, with 8 positions matching TRBD2. The junction had 22 bases not matched to a gene; V was cut back by 5 bases and J by 4 bases. The CDR3 spans 19 residues. Germline CDR1 reads MNHEY; CDR2 reads SMNVEV (reference sequence). CDR3 sequence reads: CASSPGGELGRSPPYEQYF. The CDR3 DNA is TGTGCCAGCAGTCCGGGGGGGGAGTTGGGGAGGTCCCCTCCTTACGAGCAGTACTTC.

In this sample, this clone turned up a few times. This sequence joins TRBV19 and TRBJ2-1; 7 bases are shared with TRBD2. CDR3 length: 16 amino acids. After removal of 5 bases from V and 0 bases from J, the junction contained 7 bases not matched to a gene. CDR1 LNHDA and CDR2 SQIVND come from the germline V gene (reference sequence). Here the CDR3 DNA reads TGTGCCAGTAGTGTCCGGGACTACCCCTCCTACAATGAGCAGTTCTTC. It specifies CASSVRDYPSYNEQFF.

The rearrangement joins TRBV5-1 to TRBJ1-2; a weak D match, TRBD1 (5 bases). The ends were cut back, 3 bases at V and 4 bases at J, with 13 bases in the middle. Germline-derived CDR1 and CDR2 are SGHRS and YFSETQ. The CDR3 runs to 14 residues. The CDR3 nucleotides are TGCGCCAGCAGCTCACCGGACACCATCTATGGCTACACCTTC. Translation: CASSSPDTIYGYTF.

Here the CDR3 DNA reads TGTGCCAGCAGCGCCCCCGGGACTGTGAGCTCTGGAAACACCATATATTTT. Translated: CASSAPGTVSSGNTIYF. The V gene is TRBV7-2, the J gene TRBJ1-3, with D tentatively TRBD1 (5 bases). This CDR3 region has 17 residues. The germline V gene has CDR1 SGHTA and CDR2 FQGNSA. V lost 5 bases, J lost 0 bases, and 17 bases lay in between.

The chain employs TRBV15 and TRBJ2-7, with a weak D call TRBD2 (7 bases). V gave up 3 bases and J gave up 4 bases, with 31 bases separating them. Germline V lookup: CDR1 LNHNV, CDR2 YYDKDF (reference sequence). This CDR3 is built from 20 residues. CDR3 loop: CATSSAYGGRGADITYEQYF. In nucleotides, the CDR3 is TGTGCCACCAGCAGCGCCTATGGGGGTCGGGGGGCCGATATCACTTACGAGCAGTACTTC. The whole variable domain, remainder taken from reference TRBV15 and TRBJ2-7, is DAMVIQNPRYQVTQFGKPVTLSCSQTLNHNVMYWYQQKSSQAPKLLFHYYDKDFNNEADTPDNFQSRRPNTSFCFLDIRSPGLGDTAMYLCATSSAYGGRGADITYEQYFGPGTRLTVT.

This chain connects TRBV5-1 to TRBJ2-1; 14 positions agree with TRBD2. The V gene end was trimmed by 4 bases and the J gene end by 0 bases; junction bases not matched to a gene: 6. CDR1 is SGHRS, CDR2 YFSETQ, per germline. The CDR3 has 18 amino acids. The CDR3 sequence: CASSPPGTSGSSYNEQFF. The CDR3 DNA follows: TGCGCCAGCAGCCCCCCGGGGACTAGCGGGAGCTCCTACAATGAGCAGTTCTTC.

This clone was detected only a few times. The chain is built from TRBV29-1 and TRBJ2-2; D unclear. The CDR3 length is 12 residues. Per the germline V gene, CDR1 is SQVTM and CDR2 is ANQGSEA. The V gene lost 8 bases and the J gene lost 1 base, with 8 bases spanning the gap. CDR3: CSLVGNTGELFF. The DNA for the CDR3 is TGCAGCCTCGTCGGGAACACCGGGGAGCTGTTTTTT.

This chain uses TRBV6-5 with TRBJ2-3; D is uncertain. Germline V gene lookup returns CDR1 MNHEY and CDR2 SVGAGI. This CDR3 region has 13 residues. Between the trimmed V and J ends, which lost 6 bases and 3 bases, there was a span of 10 bases. CDR3 amino acids: CASRIAVTDTQYF. The CDR3 region has the DNA TGTGCCAGCAGGATCGCGGTTACAGATACGCAGTATTTT.

In nucleotides, the CDR3 is TGCGCCAGCAGTGAGTCGGTAGTTATCGACACCGGGGAGCTGTTTTTT. Its translation is CASSESVVIDTGELFF. The chain employs TRBV10-2 and TRBJ2-2, with no clear D. Germline CDR1 reads WSHSY; CDR2 reads SAAADI. The CDR3 covers 16 residues. Trimming left V 0 bases short and J 3 bases short, with 11 bases between.

This sequence joins TRBV4-1 and TRBJ1-3, with a weak D call TRBD1 (5 bases). V was clipped by 1 base and J by 10 bases, with 11 bases between them. The CDR3 length is 13 residues. CDR1 is MGHRA, CDR2 YSYEKL, per germline. The CDR3 loop is CASSQVGEKTIYF. The CDR3 DNA follows: TGCGCCAGCAGCCAAGTAGGGGAAAAGACCATATATTTT.

The chain links TRBV28 to TRBJ2-1; D is possibly TRBD1 (5 bases). CDR3 size: 14 residues. Trimming left V 5 bases short and J 8 bases short, with 16 bases between. The germline gives CDR1 MDHEN, CDR2 SYDVKM. CDR3 bases: TGTGCCAGCAGTATATTTCAGGGATGTCATGAGCAGTTCTTC. Translation: CASSIFQGCHEQFF.

This chain links TRBV19 with TRBJ1-5, with TRBD1 identical over 11 bases. CDR1 and CDR2 (germline): LNHDA, SQIVND (reference sequence). Losses at the gene ends were 5 bases for V and 7 bases for J; bases not matched to a gene: 13. The CDR3 contains 17 residues. In DNA, the CDR3 is TGTGCCAGTAGTGAGGCCCGGACAGGGGGCAGCGGACAGCCCCAGCATTTT. Encoded protein: CASSEARTGGSGQPQHF.

The chain joins TRBV6-1 to TRBJ2-4; possibly TRBD1 for D (6 bases). The V end was cut by 7 bases, the J end by 0 bases, with 13 bases between. The CDR3 has 15 residues. CDR1 is MNHNS and CDR2 is SASEGT in the germline V gene. DNA of the CDR3: TGTGCCAGCATAGAACAGGGCCCAGCCAAAAACATTCAGTACTTC. This gives the protein CASIEQGPAKNIQYF.

The V and J genes are TRBV5-1 and TRBJ2-2; 12 bases agree with TRBD1. The CDR3 runs 17 residues. V lost 6 bases to trimming and J lost 4 bases; unmatched junction nucleotides: 10. Germline CDR1 and CDR2: SGHRS and YFSETQ. CDR3 bases: TGCGCCAGCACCCTCCGGGACAGGGGGCGAGGCACCGGGGAGCTGTTTTTT. Its protein product is CASTLRDRGRGTGELFF.

The chain uses TRBV10-3 and TRBJ2-7; TRBD1 agrees at 8 bases. This CDR3 is built from 15 residues. Germline values: CDR1 ENHRY, CDR2 SYGVKD. With 5 bases clipped from V and 5 bases from J, the junction kept 11 bases outside the gene matches. Written as DNA, the CDR3 is TGTGCCATCAGTCATTTCCGGGACAGGCAACACGAGCAGTACTTC. This sequence encodes CAISHFRDRQHEQYF.

This clone was counted between two and nine times. The J gene is TRBJ2-7, the V gene TRBV7-9; no clear D gene. Trimming left V 1 base short and J 6 bases short, with 7 bases between. Germline values: CDR1 SEHNR, CDR2 FQNEAQ (reference sequence). The CDR3 loop spans 12 amino acids. CDR3 nucleotides: TGTGCCAGCAGCTTAGATCTCTTCGAGCAGTACTTC. The encoded protein is CASSLDLFEQYF.

Here the CDR3 reads CASSSRGGLASYEQYF. In nucleotides, the CDR3 is TGTGCCAGCAGCTCGAGAGGGGGACTAGCATCCTACGAGCAGTACTTC. J is TRBJ2-7 and V is TRBV5-6; 9 nucleotides line up with TRBD2. The V gene's germline CDR1 is SGHDT and CDR2 YYEEEE. Trimming took 3 bases from V and 1 from J; bases not matched to a gene: 8. This CDR3 region has 16 residues.

V usage is TRBV7-2 and J usage is TRBJ2-5, with 10 nucleotides matching TRBD1. Germline V CDR1 and CDR2: SGHTA, FQGNSA. V was clipped by 5 bases and J by 3 bases; unmatched bases: 6. This CDR3 spans 15 amino acids. The CDR3 coding sequence is TGTGCCAGCAGCCCGCGGACAGGGGGGGAAGAGACCCAGTACTTC. Its translation: CASSPRTGGEETQYF.

The V gene is TRBV12-5, the J gene TRBJ2-5; 13 positions match TRBD2. This CDR3 contains 19 residues. In germline, CDR1 is LGHNT, CDR2 FRNRAP. The ends lost 5 bases at V and 4 bases at J; junction bases unmatched: 16. CDR3 in DNA: TGTGCTAGTGGTCTGACCTCGGGGACTAGCGGGAAAGAGGGAGAGACCCAGTACTTC. Protein sequence: CASGLTSGTSGKEGETQYF.

The J gene is TRBJ2-2, the V gene TRBV27; 9 bases align to TRBD1. The CDR3 covers 16 residues. Looked up from germline, CDR1 is MNHEY and CDR2 is SMNVEV (reference sequence). V was clipped by 7 bases and J by 1 base; unmatched bases: 7. The CDR3 DNA reads TGTGCCAGCACCAGAGCGGGACAGGGGAACACCGGGGAGCTGTTTTTT. This encodes CASTRAGQGNTGELFF.

The chain links TRBV4-3 to TRBJ2-1, with D uncertain. CDR3 length equals 15 residues. V was pared by 6 bases and J by 2 bases, with 14 bases between. Germline CDR1 LGHNA, CDR2 YSLEER. In DNA, the CDR3 is TGCGCCAGCAGTCTAGGCGCCTCCACCTACAATGAGCAGTTCTTC. Amino acids: CASSLGASTYNEQFF.

The chain is built from TRBV7-2 and TRBJ1-2, with D possibly TRBD1 on 6 matching bases. The CDR3 covers 17 residues. Germline CDR1 and CDR2: SGHTA and FQGNSA. V was trimmed by 5 bases and J by 2 bases, leaving 21 bases between them. The CDR3 region is CASSTRGGSFTNYGYTF. CDR3 nucleotides: TGTGCCAGCAGCACCAGGGGAGGGAGCTTCACCAACTATGGCTACACCTTC.

The J gene is TRBJ2-3, the V gene TRBV29-1; TRBD2 aligns across 14 bases. The V gene's germline CDR1 is SQVTM and CDR2 ANQGSEA. The length of the CDR3 is 17 residues. V was clipped by 3 bases and J by 1 base; unmatched bases: 6. DNA of the CDR3: TGCAGCGTTGACGGGACTAGCGGGAGTGACGGCACAGATACGCAGTATTTT. Translated, it gives CSVDGTSGSDGTDTQYF.

The chain couples TRBV5-1 to TRBJ1-4; unclear D gene. Trimming removed 0 bases at V and 0 bases at J, with 9 bases between. The CDR3 contains 16 residues. The germline V gene has CDR1 SGHRS and CDR2 YFSETQ. The DNA for the CDR3 is TGCGCCAGCAGCTTGGACAGTAACCCAACTAATGAAAAACTGTTTTTT. It codes for CASSLDSNPTNEKLFF.

The chain carries TRBV7-3 and TRBJ2-6; TRBD2 matches at 9 bases. V lost 4 bases and J lost 2; bases outside the gene matches: 6. The CDR3 sequence is 17 residues long. From germline, CDR1 is SGHTA and CDR2 FQGTGA. CDR3 sequence reads: CASSSSGTLTGANVLTF. CDR3 sequence (DNA): TGTGCCAGCAGCTCTAGCGGGACGCTAACTGGGGCCAACGTCCTGACTTTC.

V is TRBV5-4 and J is TRBJ2-7; 8 nucleotides agree with TRBD2. J gave up 4 bases and V 3 bases, and 6 bases lay outside the gene matches. Per germline, CDR1 SGHNT and CDR2 YYREEE (reference sequence). The CDR3 covers 14 residues. CDR3 protein: CASSSPGGGYEQYF. The CDR3 DNA is TGTGCCAGCAGCTCTCCGGGGGGGGGTTACGAGCAGTACTTC.